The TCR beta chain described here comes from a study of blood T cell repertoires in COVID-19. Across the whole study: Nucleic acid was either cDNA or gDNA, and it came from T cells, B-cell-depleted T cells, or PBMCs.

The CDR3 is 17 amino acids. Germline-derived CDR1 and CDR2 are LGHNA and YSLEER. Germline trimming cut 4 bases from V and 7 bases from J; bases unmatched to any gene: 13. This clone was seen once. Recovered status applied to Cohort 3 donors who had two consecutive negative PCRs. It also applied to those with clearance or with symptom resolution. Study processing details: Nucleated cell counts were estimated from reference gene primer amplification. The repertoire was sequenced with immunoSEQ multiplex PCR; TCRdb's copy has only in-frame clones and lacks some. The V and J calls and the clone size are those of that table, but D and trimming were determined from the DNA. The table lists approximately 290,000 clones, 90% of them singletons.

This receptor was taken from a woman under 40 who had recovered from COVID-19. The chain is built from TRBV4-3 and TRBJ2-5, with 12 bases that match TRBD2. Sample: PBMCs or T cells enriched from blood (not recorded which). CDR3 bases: TGCGCCAGCAGCCCCCTTAGGACTAGCGGGAAGGGGGGGACCCAGTACTTC. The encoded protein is CASSPLRTSGKGGTQYF.